Detailed here is one T cell receptor (beta chain). Antigen specificity is unknown. The CDR3 is 17 amino acids. The V end lost 4 bases, the J end lost 3 bases, and 21 bases lay between the germline ends. Germline V gene lookup returns CDR1 SGHRS and CDR2 YFSETQ. This specimen belongs to a study of shared clonotypes between healthy human individuals. Each subset's genomic DNA was split evenly across several immunoSEQ plates. The table came from immunoSEQ multiplex PCR; TCRdb's copy has only in-frame clones and leaves some out. Here the sample spans roughly 500,000 clones, approximately 95% being singletons. Points from the study as a whole: Larger estimated richness was generally recorded for naive subsets relative to memory subsets.

The chain uses TRBV5-1 and TRBJ2-3; tentative D call: TRBD2 (6 bases). The clonotype was recovered from a woman aged 25 to 39 in good health. Input material: naive CD4+ T cells sorted from blood. Regarding subset: CD45RA+ positively selected. DNA of the CDR3: TGCGCCAGCAGCGCGGCCCGGACTAACCCTACGACAGATACGCAGTATTTT. It is translated as CASSAARTNPTTDTQYF. Combining the CDR3 with reference TRBV5-1 and TRBJ2-3 gives the whole variable domain KAGVTQTPRYLIKTRGQQVTLSCSPISGHRSVSWYQQTPGQGLQFLFEYFSETQRNKGNFPGRFSGRQFSNSRSEMNVSTLELGDSALYLCASSAARTNPTTDTQYFGPGTRLTVL.